The clone carrying this TCR beta chain was recorded many times. The CDR3 covers 12 residues. The germline gives CDR1 DFQATT, CDR2 SNEGSKA (reference sequence). Trimming removed 0 bases at V and 4 bases at J, with 5 bases between. These data belong to a study of T cells in Graves' hyperthyroidism and ophthalmopathy. From RNA transcripts, TCR beta CDR3 regions were amplified. Carried out on the TCR CDR3, a first-round RT-PCR used the HTBI primer set. MiXCR was run by TCRdb on the multiplex PCR reads, yielding one entry per CDR3 protein. The repertoire has about 400,000 distinct CDR3 sequences, 15% of them found once; the top ten carry less than 35%.

Sequences were obtained from blood. The V call is TRBV20-1, the J call TRBJ2-3, with D unclear. This clonotype was sampled from a woman aged 30 to 39 with Graves' hyperthyroidism. The CDR3 spells CSAREEADTQYF. The CDR3, as DNA: TGCAGTGCTAGAGAAGAGGCAGATACGCAGTATTTT.